These 16 T cell receptor beta chains originate from one sample sequenced in a study of beta chain features in type 1 diabetes (dated by TCRdb to the late 2010s). The library was built by means of the immunoSEQ multiplex PCR assay. All of the isolated RNA was reverse transcribed with the High Capacity cDNA Reverse Transcription Kit, so expressed TCRB transcripts were sequenced. In TCRdb, the immuneACCESS table is reduced to in-frame sequences with V and J assigned. These tables do not hold every clone; where another copy was compared, an unresolved V gene accounts for under half, and the others remain unexplained. The sample table shows about 620,000 clones, and 15% to 17% are seen once. The ten largest make up about 0.097% of the sample. Sequenced sample: naive CD4+ T cells from blood. Read against the paper, the sample's cell subset or site label means: true naive CD4+ T cells. The receptors come from a man between 18 and 35 years old in good health.

CDR3 nucleotides: TGTGCCATCAGTGGGACAGACTATGGCTACACCTTC. Amino acid sequence: CAISGTDYGYTF. The chain couples TRBV10-3 to TRBJ1-2; D may be TRBD1 (6 bases). The CDR3 is 12 residues long. CDR1 is ENHRY, CDR2 SYGVKD, per germline. V lost 4 bases and J 3 bases, leaving 6 bases between the germline ends.

The genes are TRBV5-4 and TRBJ2-7; 7 bases line up with TRBD2. The CDR3 is made up of 13 amino acids. V lost 1 base to trimming and J lost 7 bases; unmatched junction nucleotides: 5. CDR1 SGHNT and CDR2 YYREEE come from the germline V gene (reference sequence). DNA of the CDR3: TGTGCCAGCAGCTTGACTAGCGATCGGGAGCAGTACTTC. Protein: CASSLTSDREQYF.

The chain couples TRBV9 to TRBJ1-2; D gene ambiguous. CDR3 length: 15 residues. Trimming shortened V by 2 bases and J by 2 bases, and 13 bases separated the two germline ends. CDR1 is SGDLS and CDR2 is YYNGEE in the germline V gene. CDR3 region: CASSVDGIINYGYTF. Here the CDR3 DNA reads TGTGCCAGCAGCGTGGACGGTATAATCAACTATGGCTACACCTTC. Variable domain in full (rest from reference TRBV9 and TRBJ1-2): DSGVTQTPKHLITATGQRVTLRCSPRSGDLSVYWYQQSLDQGLQFLIQYYNGEERAKGNILERFSAQQFPDLHSELNLSSLELGDSALYFCASSVDGIINYGYTFGSGTRLTVV.

This clone showed up just a few times. The chain joins TRBV30 to TRBJ2-3, with a possible D match to TRBD2 (5 bases). V was pared by 2 bases and J by 10 bases, with 10 bases between. The CDR3 sequence is 11 residues long. The V gene's germline CDR1 is GTSNPN and CDR2 SVGIG (reference sequence). The CDR3 DNA reads TGTGCCTGGAGTCCCGAGGGTGCGCAGTATTTT. Amino acid sequence: CAWSPEGAQYF.

The rearrangement joins TRBV28 to TRBJ2-7; D unclear. Germline values: CDR1 MDHEN, CDR2 SYDVKM. V lost 5 bases and J 5 bases, leaving 7 bases between the germline ends. The CDR3 totals 11 residues. CDR3 sequence reads: CASSPLHEQYF. CDR3 DNA: TGTGCCAGCAGTCCCCTTCACGAGCAGTACTTC.

In its sample, this clone was seen a few times. J is TRBJ2-7 and V is TRBV27, with D possibly being TRBD1 or TRBD2 (5 bases each). V lost 5 bases to trimming and J lost 0 bases, with 14 bases between them. CDR1 is MNHEY and CDR2 is SMNVEV in the germline V gene (reference sequence). CDR3 length equals 15 residues. In DNA, the CDR3 is TGTGCCAGCAGTAAAAGTTGGGGGAGCTCCTACGAGCAGTACTTC. Its translation: CASSKSWGSSYEQYF.

The rearrangement uses TRBV4-3 and TRBJ2-4; unclear D gene. The CDR3 has 15 amino acids. Germline values: CDR1 LGHNA, CDR2 YSLEER. The V gene lost 0 bases and the J gene lost 8 bases, with 14 bases spanning the gap. CDR3 sequence reads: CASSQDPRTRDIQYF. CDR3 in DNA: TGCGCCAGCAGCCAAGACCCGCGGACCCGGGACATTCAGTACTTC.

The V and J genes are TRBV9 and TRBJ1-2; 7 nucleotides align to TRBD1. The germline gives CDR1 SGDLS, CDR2 YYNGEE. J was trimmed by 2 bases and V by 0 bases; bases with no gene match: 7. The CDR3 contains 16 residues. The CDR3 here is CASSVGGQDINYGYTF. The CDR3 DNA is TGTGCCAGCAGCGTAGGAGGACAGGATATAAACTATGGCTACACCTTC. Full variable domain (rest looked up from reference TRBV9 and TRBJ1-2): DSGVTQTPKHLITATGQRVTLRCSPRSGDLSVYWYQQSLDQGLQFLIQYYNGEERAKGNILERFSAQQFPDLHSELNLSSLELGDSALYFCASSVGGQDINYGYTFGSGTRLTVV.

This clone was found a few times. The chain is built from TRBV27 and TRBJ1-1; 9 nucleotides match TRBD1. The CDR3 totals 15 residues. V trimming: 5 bases; J trimming: 3 bases; junction bases outside the gene matches: 7. From germline, CDR1 is MNHEY and CDR2 SMNVEV (reference sequence). CDR3 nucleotides: TGTGCCAGCAGTCTAAGGGACAGGGTTCACACTGAAGCTTTCTTT. Amino acid sequence: CASSLRDRVHTEAFF.

This clone has a handful of counts. The genes are TRBV9 and TRBJ2-7; a possible D gene is TRBD1 (7 bases). Looked up from germline, CDR1 is SGDLS and CDR2 is YYNGEE. With 7 bases removed from V and 2 bases from J, the gap between germline ends came to 13 bases. This CDR3 has 13 amino acids. CDR3 residues: CASGGTEPYEQYF. CDR3 DNA sequence: TGTGCCAGCGGCGGGACAGAACCCTACGAGCAGTACTTC. Full variable domain (rest looked up from reference TRBV9 and TRBJ2-7): DSGVTQTPKHLITATGQRVTLRCSPRSGDLSVYWYQQSLDQGLQFLIQYYNGEERAKGNILERFSAQQFPDLHSELNLSSLELGDSALYFCASGGTEPYEQYFGPGTRLTVT.

The chain is built from TRBV9 and TRBJ2-1, with D unresolved. Germline values: CDR1 SGDLS, CDR2 YYNGEE. The CDR3 totals 14 residues. Trimming took off 7 bases at V and 0 bases at J, with 11 bases between the two ends. The CDR3 region has the DNA TGTGCCAGCGAAGGCGAGAGCTCCTACAATGAGCAGTTCTTC. It codes for CASEGESSYNEQFF.

This clone occurred a few times. The chain is built from TRBV6-1 and TRBJ2-7; the D gene could be TRBD1 or TRBD2 (5 bases each). Trimming left V 6 bases short and J 3 bases short, with 15 bases between. There are 14 residues in the CDR3. CDR1 and CDR2 (germline): MNHNS, SASEGT. The CDR3 nucleotides are TGTGCCAGCAGCCTCGGGACCGGGATCTACGAGCAGTACTTC. Its translation: CASSLGTGIYEQYF.

This sequence joins TRBV27 and TRBJ1-5, with 7 bases identical to TRBD1. The CDR3 runs to 14 residues. V was pared by 6 bases and J by 3 bases, with 5 bases of the junction left unmatched. In germline, CDR1 is MNHEY, CDR2 SMNVEV (reference sequence). CDR3 loop: CASSGTALNQPQHF. CDR3 DNA sequence: TGTGCCAGCAGCGGGACAGCACTCAATCAGCCCCAGCATTTT.

This clone was observed a few times. The same CDR3 is also encoded by other DNA sequences in this sample. The V gene is TRBV29-1, the J gene TRBJ2-3, with TRBD2 identical over 9 bases. V was clipped by 4 bases and J by 0 bases; unmatched bases: 2. CDR1 and CDR2 from the germline V gene are SQVTM and ANQGSEA. This CDR3 comprises 14 residues. The CDR3 DNA reads TGCAGCGTTGTGACTAGCGGTAGCACAGATACGCAGTATTTT. This sequence encodes CSVVTSGSTDTQYF.

This clone was detected only a few times. The chain is built from TRBV5-1 and TRBJ2-5; D call uncertain. The CDR3 contains 13 residues. The germline V and J ends were trimmed by 0 bases and 5 bases, with 8 bases remaining between them. Germline loops: CDR1 SGHRS, CDR2 YFSETQ. Written as DNA, the CDR3 is TGCGCCAGCAGCTTGGATTTGCGGGAGACCCAGTACTTC. Encoded protein: CASSLDLRETQYF. The full variable domain, completed using reference TRBV5-1 and TRBJ2-5, is KAGVTQTPRYLIKTRGQQVTLSCSPISGHRSVSWYQQTPGQGLQFLFEYFSETQRNKGNFPGRFSGRQFSNSRSEMNVSTLELGDSALYLCASSLDLRETQYFGPGTRLLVL.

This clone was observed a few times. The chain recombines TRBV7-9 with TRBJ2-2, with D hard to call. The length of the CDR3 is 14 residues. Deletions cut 4 bases from V and 8 bases from J, with 14 bases between. Germline loops: CDR1 SEHNR, CDR2 FQNEAQ (reference sequence). The CDR3 DNA is TGTGCCAGCAGCTCACGGTCCGAGACAGGGGAGCTGTTTTTT. Translation: CASSSRSETGELFF.